Shown below are 22 T cell receptor beta chains from a single sample sequenced in a study of T cells expressing NK-cell markers. TCRdb re-called the 5' RACE reads; one entry per CDR3 protein, DNA not given. Its table lists about half a million distinct CDR3 sequences. The sequencing input was blood T cells: a sorted CD56 or NKG2C T cell subset, CD4+ or CD8+ T cells, or bulk PBMC T cells (not recorded which). The receptors here all came from a woman in her 50s in good health.

The chain has TRBV20-1 and TRBJ2-2; without DNA, the TCRdb call of TRBD1 cannot be checked. The CDR3 spans 15 residues. Per germline, CDR1 DFQATT and CDR2 SNEGSKA (reference sequence). The CDR3 sequence is CSARLLVSGAGELFF.

V usage is TRBV24-1 and J usage is TRBJ2-1; the TRBD2 assignment by TCRdb is unverifiable without DNA. From germline, CDR1 is KGHDR and CDR2 SFDVKD. The CDR3 runs 13 residues. CDR3 sequence reads: CATGPLLAGQQFF.

The V call is TRBV3-1, the J call TRBJ1-2; TCRdb's D call of TRBD1 is untestable without DNA. Germline assignment: CDR1 LGHDT and CDR2 YNNKEL (reference sequence). There are 17 residues in the CDR3. The CDR3 reads CASSQRGADRGNYGYTF.

The J gene is TRBJ2-1, the V gene TRBV27; as DNA is missing, the TRBD2 call by TCRdb cannot be tested. Germline V gene lookup returns CDR1 MNHEY and CDR2 SMNVEV (reference sequence). This CDR3 comprises 11 residues. CDR3 residues: CASTHGGAQFF.

V gene TRBV7-3 combines with J gene TRBJ2-3; checking the TCRdb D call of TRBD1 is not possible without DNA. The CDR3 totals 14 residues. Looked up from germline, CDR1 is SGHTA and CDR2 is FQGTGA. CDR3 in amino acids: CASSPRGYTDTQYF.

This chain uses TRBV25-1 with TRBJ1-5; TCRdb returns TRBD1, unconfirmable since there is no DNA. The CDR3 totals 13 residues. Germline V CDR1 and CDR2: MGHDK, SYGVNS. This chain's CDR3 is CATSLAGFQPQHF.

This rearrangement joins TRBV5-1 to TRBJ1-1; TCRdb gives TRBD1 as the D gene, but with no DNA this cannot be confirmed. The germline V gene encodes CDR1 SGHRS and CDR2 YFSETQ. The CDR3 length is 18 residues. The CDR3: CASSLAWGRLARDTEAFF.

The chain joins TRBV5-5 to TRBJ2-1. Germline CDR1 and CDR2: SGHKS and YYEKEE (reference sequence). The CDR3 has 14 amino acids. The CDR3 is CASSLANTYNEQFF.

J is TRBJ1-5 and V is TRBV20-1; the TCRdb call, TRBD1, lacks DNA for checking. The CDR3 has 13 residues. From germline, CDR1 is DFQATT and CDR2 SNEGSKA (reference sequence). This chain's CDR3 is CSAFTGWDQPQHF.

This chain joins TRBV5-5 and TRBJ2-1; the D call from TCRdb, TRBD2, cannot be confirmed without DNA. The CDR3 is made up of 14 amino acids. Germline CDR1 and CDR2: SGHKS and YYEKEE (reference sequence). CDR3 loop: CASSLVVVSNEQFF.

This sequence joins TRBV2 and TRBJ2-2. This CDR3 has 15 residues. Germline CDR1 SNHLY, CDR2 FYNNEI. This chain's CDR3 is CASRVGISGTGELFF.

The V call is TRBV29-1, the J call TRBJ2-2; checking the TCRdb D call of TRBD1 is not possible without DNA. This CDR3 is 14 amino acids long. Germline loops: CDR1 SQVTM, CDR2 ANQGSEA. The CDR3 protein is CSAEPQGAPGELFF.

The rearrangement joins TRBV29-1 to TRBJ1-2. The germline V gene encodes CDR1 SQVTM and CDR2 ANQGSEA. This CDR3 region has 14 residues. CDR3 sequence: CSVYLAAANYGYTF.

The V gene is TRBV6-1, the J gene TRBJ1-1; TCRdb designates TRBD1, a call that cannot be tested without DNA. This CDR3 contains 15 residues. Looked up from germline, CDR1 is MNHNS and CDR2 is SASEGT. The CDR3 is CASSVVRGMNTEAFF.

The chain joins TRBV25-1 to TRBJ1-3; TCRdb indicates TRBD1, and absent DNA this call remains unverified. There are 14 residues in the CDR3. Germline CDR1 and CDR2: MGHDK and SYGVNS. The CDR3 region is CASSETGWGNTIYF.

J is TRBJ2-3 and V is TRBV24-1; without DNA, the TCRdb call of TRBD1 cannot be checked. CDR1 is KGHDR, CDR2 SFDVKD, per germline. CDR3 length: 16 amino acids. CDR3 residues: CATSDFGRSSTDTQYF.

This chain connects TRBV28 to TRBJ2-7. The V gene's germline CDR1 is MDHEN and CDR2 SYDVKM. The CDR3 extends over 12 amino acids. CDR3: CASSFDEYEQYF. Based on the CDR3 plus reference TRBV28 and TRBJ2-7, the full variable domain is DVKVTQSSRYLVKRTGEKVFLECVQDMDHENMFWYRQDPGLGLRLIYFSYDVKMKEKGDIPEGYSVSREKKERFSLILESASTNQTSMYLCASSFDEYEQYFGPGTRLTVT.

V and J are TRBV27 and TRBJ2-3; the TCRdb call, TRBD1, lacks DNA for checking. Germline V CDR1 and CDR2: MNHEY, SMNVEV (reference sequence). The CDR3 runs 16 residues. CDR3 in amino acids: CASTSPRGGSTDTQYF.

The J gene is TRBJ2-1, the V gene TRBV18; as DNA is missing, the TRBD2 call by TCRdb cannot be tested. The CDR3 loop spans 16 amino acids. Germline lookup yields CDR1 KGHSH and CDR2 LQKENI. CDR3 loop: CASSPLAGVRYNEQFF.

The CDR3: CASSHGAAGNTIYF. The chain joins TRBV16 to TRBJ1-3. Germline V gene data show CDR1 as KGHSY and CDR2 as FQNENV. This CDR3 has 14 amino acids.

The chain's CDR3 is CSARDIQGNYSPLHF. The V gene is TRBV20-1, the J gene TRBJ1-6; TCRdb's D call, TRBD1, is unchecked because there is no DNA. The germline V gene encodes CDR1 DFQATT and CDR2 SNEGSKA (reference sequence). This CDR3 comprises 15 residues.

The J gene is TRBJ1-5, the V gene TRBV10-3; TCRdb's D call of TRBD1 is untestable without DNA. The CDR3 runs 14 residues. Per the germline V gene, CDR1 is ENHRY and CDR2 is SYGVKD. CDR3 residues: CAISGDSSNQPQHF.